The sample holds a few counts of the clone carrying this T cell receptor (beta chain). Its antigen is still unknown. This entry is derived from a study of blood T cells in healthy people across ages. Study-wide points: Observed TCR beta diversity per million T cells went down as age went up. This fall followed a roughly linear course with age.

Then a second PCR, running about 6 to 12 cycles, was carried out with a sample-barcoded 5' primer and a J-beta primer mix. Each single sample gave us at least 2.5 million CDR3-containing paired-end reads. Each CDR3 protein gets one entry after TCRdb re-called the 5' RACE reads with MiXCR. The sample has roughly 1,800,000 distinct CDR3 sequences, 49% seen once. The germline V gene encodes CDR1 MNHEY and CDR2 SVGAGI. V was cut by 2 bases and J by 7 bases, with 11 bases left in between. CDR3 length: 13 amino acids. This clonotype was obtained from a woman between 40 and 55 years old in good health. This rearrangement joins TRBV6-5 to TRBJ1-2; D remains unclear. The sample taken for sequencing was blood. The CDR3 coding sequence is TGTGCCAGCAGTTACGGGCTTGTAGGTGGCTACACCTTC. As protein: CASSYGLVGGYTF.